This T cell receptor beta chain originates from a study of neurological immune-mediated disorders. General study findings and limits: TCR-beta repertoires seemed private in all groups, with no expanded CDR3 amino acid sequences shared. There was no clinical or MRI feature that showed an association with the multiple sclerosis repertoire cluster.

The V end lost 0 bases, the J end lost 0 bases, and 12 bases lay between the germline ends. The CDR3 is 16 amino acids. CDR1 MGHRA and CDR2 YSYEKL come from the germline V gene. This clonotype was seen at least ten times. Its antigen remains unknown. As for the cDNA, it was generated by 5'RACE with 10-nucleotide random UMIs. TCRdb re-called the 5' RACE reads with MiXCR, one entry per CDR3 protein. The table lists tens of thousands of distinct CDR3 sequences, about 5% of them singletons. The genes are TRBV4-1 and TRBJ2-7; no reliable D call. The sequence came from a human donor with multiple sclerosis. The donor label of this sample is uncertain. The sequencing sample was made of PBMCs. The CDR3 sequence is CASSQDPQTFSYEQYF. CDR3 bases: TGCGCCAGCAGCCAAGACCCCCAGACCTTCTCCTACGAGCAGTACTTC.